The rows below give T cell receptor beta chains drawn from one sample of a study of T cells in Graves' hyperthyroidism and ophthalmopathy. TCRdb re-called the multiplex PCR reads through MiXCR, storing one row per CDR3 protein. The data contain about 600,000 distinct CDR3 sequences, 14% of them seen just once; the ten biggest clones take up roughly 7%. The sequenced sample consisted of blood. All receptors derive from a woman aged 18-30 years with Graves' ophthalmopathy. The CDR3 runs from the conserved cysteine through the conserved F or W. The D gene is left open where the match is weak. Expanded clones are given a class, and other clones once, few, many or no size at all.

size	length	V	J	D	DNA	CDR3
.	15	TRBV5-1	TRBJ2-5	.	TGCGCCAGCACCTCTCCAACAGGGGAGGGAGAGACCCAGTACTTC	CASTSPTGEGETQYF
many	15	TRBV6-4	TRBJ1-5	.	TGTGCCAGCAGTGAGTGGCCGACTAGCAATCAGCCCCAGCATTTT	CASSEWPTSNQPQHF
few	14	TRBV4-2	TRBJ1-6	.	TGTGCCAGCAGCCAAGACAGGGAGGGATCACCCCTCCACTTT	CASSQDREGSPLHF
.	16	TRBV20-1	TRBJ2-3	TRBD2	TGCAGTGCTAGAGATCTTGTCACTCTAGCGGGAGGTACGCAGTATTTT	CSARDLVTLAGGTQYF
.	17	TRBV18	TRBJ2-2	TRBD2	TGTGCCAGCTCACCCACTAGCGGGAGAGCTCGGATCGGGGAGCTGTTTTTT	CASSPTSGRARIGELFF
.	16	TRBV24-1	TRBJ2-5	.	TGTGCCACCAGTGATTCATCTTGGGGGAGCCGGGAGACCCAGTACTTC	CATSDSSWGSRETQYF
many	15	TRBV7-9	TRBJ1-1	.	TGTGCCAGCAGCTTAGGGGGATTGATGAACACTGAAGCTTTCTTT	CASSLGGLMNTEAFF
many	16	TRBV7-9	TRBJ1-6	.	TGTGCCAGCAGCCAACGAGACACGGGCGGTAATTCACCCCTCCACTTT	CASSQRDTGGNSPLHF
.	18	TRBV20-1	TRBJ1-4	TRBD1	TGCAGTGCTAGAATTCGGACTCAGGGGGTGGTCACTAATGAAAAACTGTTTTTT	CSARIRTQGVVTNEKLFF
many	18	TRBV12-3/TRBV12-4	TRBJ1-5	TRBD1	TGTGCCAGCAGTCCGACAGGGGGAGCCATAGCAGACAATCAGCCCCAGCATTTT	CASSPTGGAIADNQPQHF
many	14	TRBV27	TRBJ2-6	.	TGTGCCAGCAGTTTATGGGGGGACGTTGACGTCCTGACTTTC	CASSLWGDVDVLTF
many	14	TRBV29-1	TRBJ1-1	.	TGCAGCGTTGAAAAGAGACACGCGAACACTGAAGCTTTCTTT	CSVEKRHANTEAFF
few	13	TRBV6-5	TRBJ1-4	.	TGTGCCAGCAGTTACTCAGGGGATGGAAAACTGTTTTTT	CASSYSGDGKLFF
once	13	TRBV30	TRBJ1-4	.	TGTGCCTGGAGTCCGGGGTTAGACGAAAAACTGTTTTTT	CAWSPGLDEKLFF
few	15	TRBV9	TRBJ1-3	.	TGTGCCAGCAGCGTGAGTGGATTCTCTGGAAACACCATATATTTT	CASSVSGFSGNTIYF
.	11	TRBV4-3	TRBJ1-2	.	TGCGCCAGCAGCCACGTCTATGGCTACACCTTC	CASSHVYGYTF
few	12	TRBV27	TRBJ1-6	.	TGTGCCAGCAGTAACAACAGAGTACCCCTCCACTTT	CASSNNRVPLHF
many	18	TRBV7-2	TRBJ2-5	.	TGTGCCAGCACCTTAAGAGGGGGGGCGTCTCTTTACCAAGAGACCCAGTACTTC	CASTLRGGASLYQETQYF
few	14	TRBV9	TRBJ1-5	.	TGTGCCAGCAGCGTAGGACTCTCCAATCAGCCCCAGCATTTT	CASSVGLSNQPQHF
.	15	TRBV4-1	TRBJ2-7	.	TGCGCCAGCAGCCAAGTGGGGGTCCAGGCGGACGAGCAGTACTTC	CASSQVGVQADEQYF
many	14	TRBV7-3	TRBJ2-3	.	TGTGCCAGCAGCTCGTCGGGCCCCACAGATACGCAGTATTTT	CASSSSGPTDTQYF
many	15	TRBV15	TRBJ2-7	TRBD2	TGTGCCACCAGCATCGAGCGGGGCTTTTCCTACGAGCAGTACTTC	CATSIERGFSYEQYF
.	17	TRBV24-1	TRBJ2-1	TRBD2	TGTGCCACCAGTGATTTACGAGCGGGAGGCTTATACAATGAGCAGTTCTTC	CATSDLRAGGLYNEQFF
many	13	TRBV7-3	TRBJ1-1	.	TGTGCCAGCAGATCTGGGGACGGCACTGAAGCTTTCTTT	CASRSGDGTEAFF
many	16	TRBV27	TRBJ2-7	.	TGTGCCAGCAGAGAAATGCCGGGCGGGGAAGGTCCCGAGCAGTACTTC	CASREMPGGEGPEQYF
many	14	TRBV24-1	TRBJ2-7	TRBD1	TGTGCCACCAGTGATACAGGGGCTGGGTACGAGCAGTACTTC	CATSDTGAGYEQYF
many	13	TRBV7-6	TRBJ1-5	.	TGTGCCAGCAGCTTAGAAGAAGCCCAGCCCCAGCATTTT	CASSLEEAQPQHF
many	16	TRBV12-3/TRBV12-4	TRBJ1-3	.	TGTGCCAGCAGTTTAGGGGGCCGATTCTCTGGAAACACCATATATTTT	CASSLGGRFSGNTIYF
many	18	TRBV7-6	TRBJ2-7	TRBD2	TGTGCCAGCAGCTTAGCGAAGGGAGAAGCGGGAGGCGGGTACGAGCAGTACTTC	CASSLAKGEAGGGYEQYF
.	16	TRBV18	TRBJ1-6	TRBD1	TGTGCCAGCTCACCTATCAGGGGGCCGGTTGATTCACCCCTCCACTTT	CASSPIRGPVDSPLHF
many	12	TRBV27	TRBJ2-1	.	TGTGCCAGCAGTTACAGGGCCAATGAGCAGTTCTTC	CASSYRANEQFF
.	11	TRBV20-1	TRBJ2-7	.	TGCAGTGCTAATCCAAATTCTGCGCAGTACTTC	CSANPNSAQYF
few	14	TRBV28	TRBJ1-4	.	TGTGCCAGCAGCCCAGGGACCGCCTTGGGCAAACTGTTTTTT	CASSPGTALGKLFF
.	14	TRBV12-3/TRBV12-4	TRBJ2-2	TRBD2	TGTGCCAGCAGAGGACTAGCGGGTTCCGGGGAGCTGTTTTTT	CASRGLAGSGELFF
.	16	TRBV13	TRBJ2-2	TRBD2	TGTGCCAGCAGCTTGGCTTTGCGCGGGAGATGGGGGGAGCTGTTTTTT	CASSLALRGRWGELFF
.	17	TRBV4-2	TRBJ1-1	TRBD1	TGTGCCAGCAGCCAAGCCATGACAGGGTCGGGGAACACTGAAGCTTTCTTT	CASSQAMTGSGNTEAFF
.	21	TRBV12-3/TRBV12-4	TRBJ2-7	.	TGTGCCAGCAGTTTTTCGTTTTGGTCGTGGTTTGGTGGGTTCGGGGATGGGGGGCAGTACTTC	CASSFSFWSWFGGFGDGGQYF
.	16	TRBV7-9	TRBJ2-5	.	TGCGCCAGCAGCCGCCTTACGGGCAGGTCACAAGAGACCCAGTACTTC	CASSRLTGRSQETQYF
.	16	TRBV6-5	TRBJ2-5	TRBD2	TGTGCCAGCAGTTACGGGACTAGCGGGGGGCACAAGACCCAGTACTTC	CASSYGTSGGHKTQYF
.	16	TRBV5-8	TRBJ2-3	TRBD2	TGTGCCAGCAGCCCAGCGGGCACTAGCGGCACAGATACGCAGTATTTT	CASSPAGTSGTDTQYF
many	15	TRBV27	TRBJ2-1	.	TGTGCCAGCAGTTTATCCGCTCGGGGGAGCAATGAGCAGTTCTTC	CASSLSARGSNEQFF
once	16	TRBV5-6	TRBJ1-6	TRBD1	TGTGCCAGCAGCTTCCAGGGGGCAACAGGAAATCCACCCCTCCACTTT	CASSFQGATGNPPLHF
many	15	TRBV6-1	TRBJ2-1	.	TGTGCCAGCACCCGAAGAGAAGTCTCCTACAATGAGCAGTTCTTC	CASTRREVSYNEQFF
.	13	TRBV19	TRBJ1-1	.	TGTGCCAGTAGTGGTTCGGCAGCTATGGGAGCTTTCTTT	CASSGSAAMGAFF
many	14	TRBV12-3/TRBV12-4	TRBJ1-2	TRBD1	TGTGCCAGCAGTTTAAACGCAGGGGGCGTCGGCTACACCTTC	CASSLNAGGVGYTF
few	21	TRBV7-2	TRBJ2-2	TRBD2	TGTGCCAGCAGCCAAAGGGCCCGAATTCTAACTAGCGGGAGGGGGACCGGGGAGCTGTTTTTT	CASSQRARILTSGRGTGELFF
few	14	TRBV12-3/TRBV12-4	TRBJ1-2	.	TGTGCCAGCTTACCATCAGGGGTTAAGTTGGGCTACACCTTC	CASLPSGVKLGYTF
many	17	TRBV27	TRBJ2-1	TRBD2	TGTGCCACCTCCGGGACTAGCGGACGCAGCTCCTACAATGAGCAGTTCTTC	CATSGTSGRSSYNEQFF
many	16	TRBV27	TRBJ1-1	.	TGTGCCAGCACTCCGAATCTCTACAGGGCATACACTGAAGCTTTCTTT	CASTPNLYRAYTEAFF
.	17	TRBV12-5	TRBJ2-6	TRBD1	TGTGCTAGTGGTTTGGGGACAGGCAACTCTGGGGCCAACGTCCTGACTTTC	CASGLGTGNSGANVLTF
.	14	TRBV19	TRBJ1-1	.	TGTGCCAGCGAAAGGCAGGGATTGAACACTGAAGCTTTCTTT	CASERQGLNTEAFF